This passage covers 2 T cell receptor beta chains from one sample sequenced in a study of identical twins. From the 5' RACE reads, TCRdb called clonotypes with MiXCR, one entry per CDR3 protein. The table shows about 890,000 distinct CDR3 sequences, with roughly 12% occurring only once. These records were also assigned to another study, of yellow fever vaccine responses in identical twins.

The sample taken for sequencing was PBMCs. These receptors all come from a woman aged 18 to 35 in good health.

This sequence joins TRBV9 and TRBJ1-2, with TRBD1 identical over 8 bases. The germline V gene has CDR1 SGDLS and CDR2 YYNGEE. V trimming: 4 bases; J trimming: 4 bases; junction bases outside the gene matches: 6. This CDR3 spans 14 amino acids. In DNA form, the CDR3 reads TGTGCCAGCAGCTCCAGGGGGCCCCTCTATGGCTACACCTTC. This encodes CASSSRGPLYGYTF. The full variable domain, with the rest looked up from reference TRBV9 and TRBJ1-2, is DSGVTQTPKHLITATGQRVTLRCSPRSGDLSVYWYQQSLDQGLQFLIQYYNGEERAKGNILERFSAQQFPDLHSELNLSSLELGDSALYFCASSSRGPLYGYTFGSGTRLTVV.

This clonotype was counted at least ten times. V is TRBV20-1 and J is TRBJ1-4; D remains ambiguous. V lost 3 bases to trimming and J lost 5 bases, with 7 bases between them. Germline V CDR1 and CDR2: DFQATT, SNEGSKA (reference sequence). This CDR3 has 12 residues. CDR3 residues: CSASPLNEKLFF. The CDR3 nucleotides are TGCAGTGCTAGTCCCCTAAATGAAAAACTGTTTTTT.